Sequencing of this T cell receptor beta chain was carried out in a study of T cells after yellow fever vaccination. For the study at large: Preparation used SMART-Seq v4 Ultra Low Input for the low-cell-number fractions. Study findings and constraints: The booster response re-showed most primary clones: 96% CD4, approximately 86% CD8. Only a minor proportion of clonotypes was detected across both CD4 and CD8 compartments.

There are a few counts of this clonotype. Its antigen is as yet unknown. For TCR, cDNA came from 5'RACE template switching, which added a universal primer site and UMIs. TCRdb re-derived calls from the 5' RACE reads in MiXCR, one entry per CDR3 protein. Of 300,000 to 450,000 distinct CDR3 sequences in the sample, roughly 6.2% were seen once. The sequence derives from a man aged 25 to 40 who received the YFV17D yellow fever vaccine. Material: PBMCs, obtained 5 days after the yellow fever booster vaccination.

The CDR3 sequence: CASSFLGLTSRDTQYF. The CDR3, as DNA: TGTGCCAGCAGTTTTTTAGGCTTAACTTCCCGGGATACGCAGTATTTT. This rearrangement joins TRBV27 to TRBJ2-3; D is unresolved. Germline V CDR1 and CDR2: MNHEY, SMNVEV (reference sequence). Trimming cost V 3 bases and J 6 bases, with 19 bases left between them. This CDR3 is 16 amino acids long.